A selection of T cell receptor beta chains follows, all from one sample in a study of shared clonotypes between healthy human individuals. This table comes from immunoSEQ multiplex PCR, and its TCRdb copy is limited to in-frame clones, with some not included. This sample carries 760,000 or so clones, roughly 96% of them seen once, and the ten largest clones take over 0.2%. The sequenced material came from naive CD8+ T cells sorted from blood. The receptors stem from a man aged 25-45 years in good health. The CDR3 runs from the conserved cysteine through the conserved F or W. The D gene is left open where the match is weak. Not every row has a clone size; where given, it reads once, few, many or a size class.

V	size	J	D	DNA	CDR3
TRBV7-9	NA	TRBJ2-7	NA	TGTGCCAGCAGCTTAGGGTCAGACGACGAGCAGTACTTC	CASSLGSDDEQYF
TRBV7-9	NA	TRBJ2-2	TRBD2	TGTGCCAGCTTCGTCTCCCGAGCGGGACCGAACACCGGGGAGCTGTTTTTT	CASFVSRAGPNTGELFF
TRBV5-6	NA	TRBJ2-7	NA	TGTGCCAGCAGCTGGACTTTGGTAGGCGAGCAGTACTTC	CASSWTLVGEQYF
TRBV7-8	once	TRBJ2-3	TRBD2	TGTGCCAGCAGCTTAGTGTGGGGACTAGCACTGACAGATACGCAGTATTTT	CASSLVWGLALTDTQYF
TRBV6-5	NA	TRBJ1-5	NA	TGTGCCAGCAGTTCGGCGACAGCGAATCAGCCCCAGCATTTT	CASSSATANQPQHF
TRBV4-3	NA	TRBJ2-7	NA	TGCGCCAGCAGCCAAGCTATATCGGCCGGCTACGAGCAGTACTTC	CASSQAISAGYEQYF
TRBV7-3	NA	TRBJ2-3	NA	TGTGCCAGCAGCGAGGGGGAGGGGGCCCTCGGAGATACGCAGTATTTT	CASSEGEGALGDTQYF
TRBV7-3	NA	TRBJ2-6	NA	TGTGCCAGCAGCTTAGGGAGCTCTGGGGCCAACGTCCTGACTTTC	CASSLGSSGANVLTF
TRBV19	once	TRBJ2-1	NA	TGTGCCAGTAGTAGTTATACAGGGACCGAGCAGTTCTTC	CASSSYTGTEQFF
TRBV6-5	NA	TRBJ2-7	NA	TGTGCCAGCAGTTACTCGGGAGGCGAACAGTACTTC	CASSYSGGEQYF
TRBV7-9	NA	TRBJ1-1	NA	TGTGCCAGCAGCTCTACAGGGAGAGGAGACACTGAAGCTTTCTTT	CASSSTGRGDTEAFF
TRBV7-6	NA	TRBJ2-7	NA	TGTGCCAGCAGCTTAGCGGGGTTCCCGGGGGAATACGCCGGATTCAGCTACGAGCAGTACTTC	CASSLAGFPGEYAGFSYEQYF
TRBV9	NA	TRBJ2-1	NA	TGTGCCAGCAGCCTCGCAGTCAGCCCCTACAATGAGCAGTTCTTC	CASSLAVSPYNEQFF
TRBV29-1	NA	TRBJ1-2	NA	TGCAGCGTTGAAGTACTATACGAAGTATATGGCTACACCTTC	CSVEVLYEVYGYTF
TRBV5-4	once	TRBJ2-1	TRBD1	TGTGCCAGCAGCTTGGGGACAGGGATAGATTACTACAATGAGCAGTTCTTC	CASSLGTGIDYYNEQFF
TRBV4-1	NA	TRBJ1-5	NA	TGCGCCAGCAGCCCATACCCCCCTAACAGGGCCGATCAGCCCCAGCATTTT	CASSPYPPNRADQPQHF
TRBV28	NA	TRBJ1-5	NA	TGTGCCAGCAGCATCCGTGTAACGGGTCAGCCCCAGCATTTT	CASSIRVTGQPQHF
TRBV27	NA	TRBJ2-7	NA	TGTGCCAGCAGTTACCGACCAATTATTTCAGCGACCTACGAGCAGTACTTC	CASSYRPIISATYEQYF
TRBV19	NA	TRBJ1-5	NA	TGTGCCAGTAGTCCCGGGGGCCGAAATCAGCCCCAGCATTTT	CASSPGGRNQPQHF
TRBV10-1	NA	TRBJ2-5	TRBD1	TGCGCCAGCAAAGTTATTGGACAGGCATGTGAGACCCAGTACTTC	CASKVIGQACETQYF
TRBV7-6	NA	TRBJ2-1	NA	TGTGCCAGCAGCTCCCATGACAGCTCCTACAATGAGCAGTTCTTC	CASSSHDSSYNEQFF
TRBV7-6	NA	TRBJ2-5	NA	TGTGCCAGCAGCCTAACGCCGGGAGCTGAGACCCAGTACTTC	CASSLTPGAETQYF
TRBV9	NA	TRBJ2-7	NA	TGTGCCAGCAGCGTTCAGTCAGGCTACGAGCAGTACTTC	CASSVQSGYEQYF
TRBV5-1	NA	TRBJ2-5	TRBD1	TGCGCCAGCAGCTTGGCCGTGGGACAGGCCCAAGAGACCCAGTACTTC	CASSLAVGQAQETQYF
TRBV4-3	NA	TRBJ2-1	TRBD2	TGCGCCAGCAGCCACACTAGCGGGAGGTACAATGAGCAGTTCTTC	CASSHTSGRYNEQFF
TRBV4-1	NA	TRBJ2-1	TRBD2	TGCGCCAGCAGCCAAGTCGGGACTAGCGGTGAGCAGTTCTTC	CASSQVGTSGEQFF
TRBV7-9	NA	TRBJ1-5	NA	TGTGCCAGCAGCTTAGATGGACAGCCCCAGCATTTT	CASSLDGQPQHF
TRBV7-9	NA	TRBJ2-1	NA	TGTGCCAGCAGACTCGACAGCTACAATGAGCAGTTCTTC	CASRLDSYNEQFF
TRBV29-1	once	TRBJ2-2	NA	TGCAGCGTTCTCCGGGGGCAAGGCACCGGGGAGCTGTTTTTT	CSVLRGQGTGELFF
TRBV11-2	NA	TRBJ2-3	NA	TGTGCCAGCAGCTTAGGACCGTACACAGATACGCAGTATTTT	CASSLGPYTDTQYF
TRBV9	once	TRBJ2-7	TRBD1	TGTGCCAGCAGCGTCGAGGACAGGGGTATCGAGCAGTACTTC	CASSVEDRGIEQYF
TRBV28	NA	TRBJ2-5	TRBD1	TGTGCCAGCAGTCCTAGACAGGGGCCGGATCAAGAGACCCAGTACTTC	CASSPRQGPDQETQYF
TRBV19	NA	TRBJ2-2	NA	TGTGCCAGTACCTCACCCGGGACACTCGGCACCGGGGAGCTGTTTTTT	CASTSPGTLGTGELFF
TRBV6-1	NA	TRBJ2-1	NA	TGTGCCAGCAGTGAAAGAAGGGATGAGCAGTTCTTC	CASSERRDEQFF
TRBV2	NA	TRBJ2-1	TRBD2	TGTGCCAGCAGAGGGGGACTAGCGGGAAACAATGAGCAGTTCTTC	CASRGGLAGNNEQFF
TRBV7-9	NA	TRBJ2-1	TRBD2	TGTGCCAGCAATGGCCGTAGCGGGAGTCTAGATGAGCAGTTCTTC	CASNGRSGSLDEQFF
TRBV9	NA	TRBJ1-3	NA	TGTGCCAGCAGCGTAGGGGATTCATCTGGAAACACCATATATTTT	CASSVGDSSGNTIYF
TRBV27	NA	TRBJ2-1	TRBD1	TGTGCCAGCACCGCACCTGGACAGGGGAGTACGGAGCAGTTCTTC	CASTAPGQGSTEQFF
TRBV2	NA	TRBJ2-7	NA	TGTGCCAGCAGGAGGACCTACGAGCAGTACTTC	CASRRTYEQYF
TRBV6-6	NA	TRBJ1-5	TRBD1	TGTGCCAGCAGACAGGGGCCCAATCAGCCCCAGCATTTT	CASRQGPNQPQHF
TRBV27	once	TRBJ1-1	NA	TGTGCCAGCAAGGCGGGGGGCACTGAAGCTTTCTTT	CASKAGGTEAFF
TRBV4-3	NA	TRBJ2-7	NA	TGCGCCAGCAGCCAAGATCAAAGGGGGAGTGGGTCCGAGCAGTACTTC	CASSQDQRGSGSEQYF
TRBV6-1	NA	TRBJ2-7	NA	TGTGCCAGCAAGGCACCAGGTTCCTACGAGCAGTACTTC	CASKAPGSYEQYF
TRBV6-1	NA	TRBJ1-5	NA	TGTGCCAGCAGTAAGGGCCAGAATAGCAATCAGCCCCAGCATTTT	CASSKGQNSNQPQHF
TRBV6-1	NA	TRBJ1-5	NA	TGTGCCAGCAGTGATGAGGGCCTGGGCGGCAATCAGCCCCAGCATTTT	CASSDEGLGGNQPQHF
TRBV7-9	few	TRBJ2-1	NA	TGTGCCAGCAGCTTTTTTAACAATGAGCAGTTCTTC	CASSFFNNEQFF
TRBV7-2	NA	TRBJ2-1	TRBD2	TGTGCCAGCAGCTTACATCTAGCGGACAATGAGCAGTTCTTC	CASSLHLADNEQFF
TRBV29-1	NA	TRBJ2-7	TRBD1	TGCAGCGTTGAAGACCCCGGACAGGGTGCCTACGAGCAGTACTTC	CSVEDPGQGAYEQYF
TRBV30	once	TRBJ2-7	TRBD1	TGTGCCTGGAGTACCGGGACAGGGATCTACGAGCAGTACTTC	CAWSTGTGIYEQYF
TRBV28	NA	TRBJ2-1	NA	TGTGCCAGCATCGAGGGGAGCTCCTACAATGAGCAGTTCTTC	CASIEGSSYNEQFF
TRBV18	NA	TRBJ1-2	NA	TGTGCCAGCTCACCACCGGTGCGTGGCTACACCTTC	CASSPPVRGYTF
TRBV11-2	NA	TRBJ2-3	NA	TGTGCCAGCAGCCCCCCGGACAGTTCAAGCACAGATACGCAGTATTTT	CASSPPDSSSTDTQYF